The table lists the clone carrying this T cell receptor beta chain with a count of one. This record belongs to a study of blood T cell repertoires in COVID-19. Using immunoSEQ multiplex PCR, the repertoire was profiled, and TCRdb retains in-frame clones only, with some absent. Of some 240,000 clones in the sample, 89% were seen once. The CDR3 consists of 14 residues. CDR1 and CDR2 from the germline V gene are SGDLS and YYNGEE. The J segment lost 5 bases and the V segment lost 0 bases, leaving 5 bases of the junction unmatched. The V and J genes are TRBV9 and TRBJ2-7, with TRBD2 identical over 7 bases. Sample: peripheral blood. The receptor comes from a woman in her forties who had recovered from COVID-19. As DNA, the CDR3 is TGTGCCAGCAGCGTAGATCTAGGGAGGGACGAGCAGTACTTC. Residues: CASSVDLGRDEQYF.